Following are 20 T cell receptor beta chains from one sample sequenced in a study of blood T cell repertoires in COVID-19. The method was immunoSEQ multiplex PCR; TCRdb's version includes in-frame clones alone and lacks a portion of them. The table includes 67,000 or so clones, about 80% detected once. The sequencing sample was made of peripheral blood. These receptor sequences come from an older man with acute or convalescent COVID-19.

The chain employs TRBV4-1 and TRBJ2-7, with no clear D. Germline V gene lookup returns CDR1 MGHRA and CDR2 YSYEKL. The germline V and J ends were trimmed by 3 bases and 5 bases, with 5 bases remaining between them. CDR3 length: 11 amino acids. CDR3 amino acids: CASSQSHEQYF. CDR3 coding DNA: TGCGCCAGCAGCCAGAGCCACGAGCAGTACTTC.

In its sample, this clone was seen a few times. The chain has TRBV6-2 or TRBV6-3 and TRBJ2-7; 9 positions match TRBD2. V lost 0 bases, J lost 1 base, and 1 base stayed unmatched. CDR3 length equals 15 residues. Germline CDR1 is MNHEY and CDR2 is SVGEGT. As DNA, the CDR3 is TGTGCCAGCAGTTACTCCACTAGCGGGTCCTACGAGCAGTACTTC. Translation gives CASSYSTSGSYEQYF.

This chain connects TRBV19 to TRBJ1-1; TRBD1 matches 7 bases. Germline V lookup: CDR1 LNHDA, CDR2 SQIVND (reference sequence). The CDR3 runs 15 residues. After removal of 6 bases from V and 1 base from J, the junction contained 8 bases not matched to a gene. CDR3 DNA: TGTGCCAGTAGCACACGACAGGGAGGGAACACTGAAGCTTTCTTT. Encoded protein: CASSTRQGGNTEAFF.

The chain combines TRBV4-3 with TRBJ2-1; possibly TRBD2 for D (6 bases). CDR1 LGHNA and CDR2 YSLEER come from the germline V gene. Trimming stripped 0 bases from V and 7 bases from J, with 16 bases between. The CDR3 is 16 residues long. In DNA form, the CDR3 reads TGCGCCAGCAGCCAAGATCGGAGGGGTACATGGAATGAGCAGTTCTTC. Protein sequence: CASSQDRRGTWNEQFF.

This rearrangement joins TRBV28 to TRBJ1-4, with D possibly being TRBD1 (6 bases). The germline V gene has CDR1 MDHEN and CDR2 SYDVKM. This CDR3 has 15 residues. The germline V and J ends were trimmed by 3 bases and 7 bases, with 15 bases remaining between them. CDR3 DNA: TGTGCCAGCAGTTTGGGGGAGGGGGTGGCTGAAAAACTGTTTTTT. Translating it yields CASSLGEGVAEKLFF. Full variable domain (missing parts from reference TRBV28 and TRBJ1-4): DVKVTQSSRYLVKRTGEKVFLECVQDMDHENMFWYRQDPGLGLRLIYFSYDVKMKEKGDIPEGYSVSREKKERFSLILESASTNQTSMYLCASSLGEGVAEKLFFGSGTQLSVL.

This clone was observed a single time. The rearrangement uses TRBV3-1 (or the pseudogene TRBV3-2) and TRBJ2-2; D might be TRBD1 (6 bases). V shed 1 base and J shed 9 bases, with 6 bases lying between them. Germline CDR1 reads LGHDT; CDR2 reads YNNKEL (reference sequence). This CDR3 has 12 residues. In DNA, the CDR3 is TGTGCCAGCAGCCAAGGGGACAGGGAGCTGTTTTTT. This sequence encodes CASSQGDRELFF.

This clone has just one count. The V and J genes are TRBV5-1 and TRBJ2-2; TRBD2 matches at 14 bases. The CDR3 totals 17 residues. V gave up 4 bases and J gave up 7 bases; unmatched junction bases: 9. The germline V gene encodes CDR1 SGHRS and CDR2 YFSETQ. CDR3 sequence reads: CASSLTSGRARGGELFF. CDR3 DNA: TGCGCCAGCAGCCTGACTAGCGGGAGGGCCCGTGGCGGGGAGCTGTTTTTT.

The chain couples TRBV5-1 to TRBJ2-7; TRBD1 is a possible D gene (6 bases). The V end was cut by 1 base, the J end by 3 bases, with 11 bases between. Germline-derived CDR1 and CDR2 are SGHRS and YFSETQ. This CDR3 has 14 residues. CDR3 in DNA: TGCGCCAGCAGCTTGTTAGGACAGAGCTACGAGCAGTACTTC. This translates into CASSLLGQSYEQYF.

This clone was recorded a few times. The J gene is TRBJ1-1, the V gene TRBV2, with TRBD1 matching over 8 bases. V shed 7 bases and J 6 bases; nucleotides not matched to a gene: 10. In germline, CDR1 is SNHLY, CDR2 FYNNEI. CDR3 length: 14 residues. CDR3 DNA sequence: TGTGCCAGCAAAAGGGCAGGGGGCCAAGCTGAAGCTTTCTTT. Translating it yields CASKRAGGQAEAFF.

V and J are TRBV6-1 and TRBJ2-1, with a tentative D call TRBD2 (6 bases). Germline values: CDR1 MNHNS, CDR2 SASEGT. The germline V and J ends were trimmed by 2 bases and 9 bases, with 17 bases remaining between them. There are 15 residues in the CDR3. This CDR3 is CASSELANLVSEQFF. DNA for the CDR3: TGTGCCAGCAGTGAACTAGCGAACCTTGTAAGTGAGCAGTTCTTC.

The chain has TRBV10-3 and TRBJ2-3, with no clear D. The CDR3 contains 16 residues. The V gene lost 2 bases and the J gene lost 6 bases, with 18 bases spanning the gap. CDR1 and CDR2 (germline): ENHRY, SYGVKD. DNA for the CDR3: TGTGCCATCAGTGAGAGTTCGGGTGATGTCCAGGATACGCAGTATTTT. As protein: CAISESSGDVQDTQYF.

The V gene is TRBV11-3, the J gene TRBJ1-1, with 8 positions matching TRBD1. The junction had 12 bases not matched to a gene; V was cut back by 1 base and J by 5 bases. The CDR3 is 17 residues long. Germline V lookup: CDR1 SGHNT, CDR2 YENEEA. CDR3 loop: CASSLGFGQGAKTEAFF. The CDR3 DNA sequence: TGTGCCAGCAGCTTAGGGTTTGGGCAGGGGGCGAAAACTGAAGCTTTCTTT. Combining the CDR3 with reference TRBV11-3 and TRBJ1-1 gives the whole variable domain EAGVVQSPRYKIIEKKQPVAFWCNPISGHNTLYWYLQNLGQGPELLIRYENEEAVDDSQLPKDRFSAERLKGVDSTLKIQPAELGDSAVYLCASSLGFGQGAKTEAFFGQGTRLTVV.

In its sample, this clone was seen a few times. This sequence joins TRBV3-1 (or the pseudogene TRBV3-2) and TRBJ1-3; a weak D match, TRBD1 (5 bases). The CDR3 is 15 residues long. Trimming took 4 bases from V and 4 from J, leaving 14 bases between them. Germline CDR1 LGHDT, CDR2 YNNKEL (reference sequence). CDR3 in amino acids: CASSRLGGVGNTIYF. CDR3 in DNA: TGTGCCAGCAGCCGGCTGGGGGGGGTAGGAAACACCATATATTTT.

The rearrangement links TRBV10-1 to TRBJ2-5; a possible D gene is TRBD1 (6 bases). This CDR3 region has 17 residues. V shed 0 bases and J shed 0 bases, with 14 bases lying between them. CDR1 is WNHNN and CDR2 is SYGVQD in the germline V gene (reference sequence). The CDR3 reads CASSESPDRPNQETQYF. CDR3 coding DNA: TGCGCCAGCAGTGAGTCCCCCGACAGGCCGAACCAAGAGACCCAGTACTTC.

The chain combines TRBV10-3 with TRBJ2-2, with 12 bases fitting TRBD2. Losses at the gene ends were 0 bases for V and 5 bases for J; bases not matched to a gene: 7. CDR3 length equals 18 residues. CDR1 and CDR2 from the germline V gene are ENHRY and SYGVKD. CDR3 in amino acids: CAISESSSGRAGTGELFF. The DNA of the CDR3 is TGTGCCATCAGTGAGTCTTCTAGCGGGAGGGCCGGGACCGGGGAGCTGTTTTTT.

The table lists this clone with a few counts. The chain uses TRBV6-6 and TRBJ2-5; 12 bases agree with TRBD1. Germline V gene lookup returns CDR1 MNHNY and CDR2 SVGAGI (reference sequence). Trimming removed 8 bases from V and 5 bases from J; junction bases left unmatched: 6. This CDR3 is 14 amino acids long. CDR3 nucleotides: TGTGCCAGCCACGGGACAGGGGGCATTGAGACCCAGTACTTC. Amino acids: CASHGTGGIETQYF.

This chain links TRBV9 with TRBJ1-5; no clear D gene. V lost 0 bases and J 5 bases, leaving 9 bases between the germline ends. The V gene's germline CDR1 is SGDLS and CDR2 YYNGEE. This CDR3 spans 14 amino acids. The CDR3 DNA follows: TGTGCCAGCAGCGTAGGAACGGGTTATCAGCCCCAGCATTTT. It codes for CASSVGTGYQPQHF.

This clone was counted between two and nine times. The chain couples TRBV30 to TRBJ2-5; TRBD2 matches 7 bases. V lost 3 bases, J lost 2 bases, and 3 bases stayed unmatched. This CDR3 comprises 13 residues. CDR1 is GTSNPN and CDR2 is SVGIG in the germline V gene (reference sequence). CDR3 amino acids: CAWSLLAQETQYF. DNA of the CDR3: TGTGCCTGGAGCCTACTAGCGCAAGAGACCCAGTACTTC. Full variable domain (outside the CDR3, taken from reference TRBV30 and TRBJ2-5): SQTIHQWPATLVQPVGSPLSLECTVEGTSNPNLYWYRQAAGRGLQLLFYSVGIGQISSEVPQNLSASRPQDRQFILSSKKLLLSDSGFYLCAWSLLAQETQYFGPGTRLLVL.

This chain joins TRBV2 and TRBJ2-7; no reliable D call. The CDR3 runs to 12 residues. CDR1 and CDR2 (germline): SNHLY, FYNNEI. V was pared by 8 bases and J by 3 bases, with 11 bases between. CDR3 loop: CASQTGFYEQYF. The CDR3, as DNA: TGTGCCAGCCAAACGGGTTTCTACGAGCAGTACTTC.

In nucleotides, the CDR3 is TGTGCCAGCAGCTTAGCGCTGGCCCATGGCTACACCTTC. Amino acids: CASSLALAHGYTF. The chain links TRBV7-8 to TRBJ1-2; D uncertain. With 0 bases removed from V and 6 bases from J, the gap between germline ends came to 8 bases. The CDR3 runs to 13 residues. Germline V gene lookup returns CDR1 SGHVS and CDR2 FQNEAQ.